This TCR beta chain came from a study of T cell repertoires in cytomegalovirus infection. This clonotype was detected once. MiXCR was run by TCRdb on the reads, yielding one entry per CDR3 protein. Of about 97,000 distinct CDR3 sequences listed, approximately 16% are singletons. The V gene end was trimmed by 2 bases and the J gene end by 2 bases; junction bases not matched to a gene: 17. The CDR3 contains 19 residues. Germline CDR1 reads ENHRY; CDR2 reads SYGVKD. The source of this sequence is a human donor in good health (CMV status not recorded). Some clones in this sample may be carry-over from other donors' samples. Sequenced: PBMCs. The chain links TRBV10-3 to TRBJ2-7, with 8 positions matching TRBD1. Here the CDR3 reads CAISERRQGARLGPYEQYF. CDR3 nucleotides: TGTGCCATCAGTGAGCGGCGGCAGGGGGCCCGTCTTGGCCCCTACGAGCAGTACTTC.